This paragraph reports one T cell receptor beta chain. Per germline, CDR1 MDHEN and CDR2 SYDVKM. V was shortened by 6 bases and J by 10 bases, with 13 bases between the two germline ends. The CDR3 covers 12 residues. This entry belongs to a study of cytomegalovirus exposure and HLA in healthy donors. 13 Jbeta primers and 60 Vbeta primers were used for the PCR. Sequenced by immunoSEQ multiplex PCR; TCRdb stores in-frame clones only, minus some. The sample includes 150,000 or so clones, about 80% seen only once; the top ten take 1.3%. The chain employs TRBV28 and TRBJ2-1; D is unclear. The TCR originated in a man under 40 in good health and CMV-seronegative. Specimen: PBMCs. CDR3 sequence: CASSSQWAEQFF. As DNA, the CDR3 is TGTGCCAGCAGCTCACAGTGGGCCGAGCAGTTCTTC. Full variable domain (rest looked up from reference TRBV28 and TRBJ2-1): DVKVTQSSRYLVKRTGEKVFLECVQDMDHENMFWYRQDPGLGLRLIYFSYDVKMKEKGDIPEGYSVSREKKERFSLILESASTNQTSMYLCASSSQWAEQFFGPGTRLTVL.